This TCR beta chain was recovered during a study of blood T cells in healthy people across ages. This clonotype was observed many times. CDR3 length equals 13 residues. Deletions cut 0 bases from V and 3 bases from J, with 8 bases between. The germline gives CDR1 SQVTM, CDR2 ANQGSEA. The authors ran a second PCR of about 7 to 11 cycles using a sample-barcoded 5' primer and a J-beta primer mix. MiXCR was run by TCRdb on the 5' RACE reads, yielding one entry per CDR3 protein. The sample consists of 800,000 to 950,000 distinct CDR3 sequences, about 29% of them appearing once. The data also belong to a second study, concerning T cells of mothers and their children. Per that paper: Overlap measured in related mother-child pairs was slightly, non-significantly higher than in unrelated pairs.

This receptor was taken from a woman between 40 and 50 years old in good health. The J gene is TRBJ1-2, the V gene TRBV29-1, with D tentatively TRBD1 (5 bases). The source material was blood. For the CDR3, the DNA is TGCAGCGTTGAAGACAGGGCGGACTATGGCTACACCTTC. It specifies CSVEDRADYGYTF.